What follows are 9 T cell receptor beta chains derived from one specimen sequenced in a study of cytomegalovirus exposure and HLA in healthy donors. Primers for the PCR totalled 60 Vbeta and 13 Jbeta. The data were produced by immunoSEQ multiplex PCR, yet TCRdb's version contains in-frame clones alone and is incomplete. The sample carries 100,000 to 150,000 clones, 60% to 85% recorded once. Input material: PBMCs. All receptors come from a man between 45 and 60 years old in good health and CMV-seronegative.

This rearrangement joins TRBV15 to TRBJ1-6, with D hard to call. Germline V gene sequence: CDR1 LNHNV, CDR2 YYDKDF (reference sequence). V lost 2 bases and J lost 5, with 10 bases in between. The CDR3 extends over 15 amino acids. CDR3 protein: CATSRQLEHNSPLHF. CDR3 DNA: TGTGCCACCAGCAGACAGCTAGAGCATAATTCACCCCTCCACTTT. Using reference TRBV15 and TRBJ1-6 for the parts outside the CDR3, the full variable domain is DAMVIQNPRYQVTQFGKPVTLSCSQTLNHNVMYWYQQKSSQAPKLLFHYYDKDFNNEADTPDNFQSRRPNTSFCFLDIRSPGLGDTAMYLCATSRQLEHNSPLHFGNGTRLTVT.

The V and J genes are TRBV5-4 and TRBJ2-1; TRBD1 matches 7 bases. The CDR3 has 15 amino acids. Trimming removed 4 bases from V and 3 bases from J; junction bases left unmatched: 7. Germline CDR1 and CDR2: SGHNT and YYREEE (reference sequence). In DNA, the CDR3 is TGTGCCAGCAGCCACCCGGGACAGTACTACAATGAGCAGTTCTTC. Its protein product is CASSHPGQYYNEQFF.

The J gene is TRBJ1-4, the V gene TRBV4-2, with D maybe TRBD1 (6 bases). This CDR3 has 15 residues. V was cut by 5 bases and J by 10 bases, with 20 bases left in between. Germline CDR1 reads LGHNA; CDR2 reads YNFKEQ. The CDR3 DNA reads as TGTGCCAGCAGCTTCGGACAGACGGATCAAGGAAAACTGTTTTTT. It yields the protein CASSFGQTDQGKLFF.

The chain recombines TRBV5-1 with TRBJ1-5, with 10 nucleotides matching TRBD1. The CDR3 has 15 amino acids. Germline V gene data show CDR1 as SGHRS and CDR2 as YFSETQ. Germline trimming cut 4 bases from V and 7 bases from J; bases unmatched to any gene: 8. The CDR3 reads CASSPTGGKGQPQHF. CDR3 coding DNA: TGCGCCAGCAGCCCGACAGGGGGCAAGGGGCAGCCCCAGCATTTT.

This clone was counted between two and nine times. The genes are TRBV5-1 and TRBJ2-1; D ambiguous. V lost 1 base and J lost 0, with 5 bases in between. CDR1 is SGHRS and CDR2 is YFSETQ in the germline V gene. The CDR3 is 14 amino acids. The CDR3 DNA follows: TGCGCCAGCAGCTTGTACAGCTCCTACAATGAGCAGTTCTTC. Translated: CASSLYSSYNEQFF.

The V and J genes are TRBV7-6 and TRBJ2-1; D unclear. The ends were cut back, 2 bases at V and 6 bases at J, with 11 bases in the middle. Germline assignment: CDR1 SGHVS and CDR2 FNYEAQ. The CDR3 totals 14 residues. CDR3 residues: CASSLSPVPNEQFF. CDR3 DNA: TGTGCCAGCAGCTTATCTCCTGTCCCCAATGAGCAGTTCTTC.

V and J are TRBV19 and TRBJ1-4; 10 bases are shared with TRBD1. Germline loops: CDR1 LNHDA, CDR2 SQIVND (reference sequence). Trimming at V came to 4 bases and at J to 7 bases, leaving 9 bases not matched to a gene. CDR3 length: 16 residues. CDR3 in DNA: TGTGCCAGTAGTACGGCCGGGACAGGGGATGGTGAAAAACTGTTTTTT. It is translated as CASSTAGTGDGEKLFF.

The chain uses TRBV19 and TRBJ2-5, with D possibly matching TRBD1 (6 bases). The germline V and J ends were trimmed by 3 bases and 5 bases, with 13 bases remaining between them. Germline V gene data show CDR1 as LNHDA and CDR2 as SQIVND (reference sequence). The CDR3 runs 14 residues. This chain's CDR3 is CASSITGIVETQYF. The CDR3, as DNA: TGTGCCAGTAGTATCACAGGGATAGTTGAGACCCAGTACTTC.

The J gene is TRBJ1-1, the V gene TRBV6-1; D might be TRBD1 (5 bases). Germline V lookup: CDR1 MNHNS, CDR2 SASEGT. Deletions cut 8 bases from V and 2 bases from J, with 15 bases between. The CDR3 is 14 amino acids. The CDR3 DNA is TGTGCCAGCCTGGCCGGGGGACTTAACACTGAAGCTTTCTTT. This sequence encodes CASLAGGLNTEAFF.